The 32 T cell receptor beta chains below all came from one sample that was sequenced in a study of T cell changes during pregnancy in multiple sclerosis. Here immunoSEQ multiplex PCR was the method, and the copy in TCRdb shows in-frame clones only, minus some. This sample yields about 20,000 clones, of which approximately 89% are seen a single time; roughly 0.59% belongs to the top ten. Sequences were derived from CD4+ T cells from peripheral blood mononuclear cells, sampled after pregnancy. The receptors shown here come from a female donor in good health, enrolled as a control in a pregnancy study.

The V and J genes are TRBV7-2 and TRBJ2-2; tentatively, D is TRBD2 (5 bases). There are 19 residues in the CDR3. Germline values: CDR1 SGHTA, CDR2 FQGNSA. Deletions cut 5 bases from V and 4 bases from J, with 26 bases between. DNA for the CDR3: TGTGCCAGCAGCCCGCAGCGGTTAGGGCCTATTTATCTCACCGGGGAGCTGTTTTTT. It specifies CASSPQRLGPIYLTGELFF.

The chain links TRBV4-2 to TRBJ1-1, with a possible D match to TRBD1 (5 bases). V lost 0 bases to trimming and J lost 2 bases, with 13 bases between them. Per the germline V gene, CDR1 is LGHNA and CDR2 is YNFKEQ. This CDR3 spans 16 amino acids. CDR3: CASSQEGGGRNTEAFF. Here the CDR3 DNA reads TGTGCCAGCAGCCAAGAGGGGGGAGGGAGAAACACTGAAGCTTTCTTT.

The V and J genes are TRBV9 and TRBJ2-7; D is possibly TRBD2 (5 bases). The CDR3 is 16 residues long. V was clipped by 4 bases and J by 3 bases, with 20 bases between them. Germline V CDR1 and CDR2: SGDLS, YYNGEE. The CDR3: CASSPQGSSALYEQYF. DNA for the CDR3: TGTGCCAGCAGCCCCCAAGGAAGTAGCGCGCTCTACGAGCAGTACTTC.

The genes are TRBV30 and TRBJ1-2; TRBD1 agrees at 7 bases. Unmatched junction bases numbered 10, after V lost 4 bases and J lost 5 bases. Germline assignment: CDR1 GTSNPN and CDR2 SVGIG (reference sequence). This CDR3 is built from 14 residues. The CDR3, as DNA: TGTGCCTGGACTCAGGACAGGAGTACATATGGCTACACCTTC. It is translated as CAWTQDRSTYGYTF.

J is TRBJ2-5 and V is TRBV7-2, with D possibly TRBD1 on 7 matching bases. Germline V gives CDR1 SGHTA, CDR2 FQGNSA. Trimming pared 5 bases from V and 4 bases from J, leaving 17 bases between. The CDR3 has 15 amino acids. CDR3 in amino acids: CASSPVSQGGETQYF. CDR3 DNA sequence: TGTGCCAGCAGCCCCGTGTCGCAGGGGGGAGAGACCCAGTACTTC.

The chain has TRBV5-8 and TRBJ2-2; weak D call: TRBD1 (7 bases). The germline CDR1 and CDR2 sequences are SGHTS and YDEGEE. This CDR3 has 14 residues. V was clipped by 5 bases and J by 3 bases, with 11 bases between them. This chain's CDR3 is CASRRGQYTGELFF. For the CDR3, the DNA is TGTGCCAGCAGGCGGGGACAGTACACCGGGGAGCTGTTTTTT.

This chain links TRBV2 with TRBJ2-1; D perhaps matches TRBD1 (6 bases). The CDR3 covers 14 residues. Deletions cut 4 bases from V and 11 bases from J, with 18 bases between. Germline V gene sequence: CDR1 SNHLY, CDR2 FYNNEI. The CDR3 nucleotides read TGTGCCAGCAGTGTTCAGGGGACATTGGATAAGCAGTTCTTC. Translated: CASSVQGTLDKQFF.

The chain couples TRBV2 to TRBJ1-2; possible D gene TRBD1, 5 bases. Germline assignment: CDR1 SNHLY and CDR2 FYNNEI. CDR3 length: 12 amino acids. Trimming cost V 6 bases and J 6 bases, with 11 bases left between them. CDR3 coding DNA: TGTGCCAGCAGGGGGGAGGCCCATGGCTACACCTTC. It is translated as CASRGEAHGYTF. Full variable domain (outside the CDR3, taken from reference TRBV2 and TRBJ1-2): EPEVTQTPSHQVTQMGQEVILRCVPISNHLYFYWYRQILGQKVEFLVSFYNNEISEKSEIFDDQFSVERPDGSNFTLKIRSTKLEDSAMYFCASRGEAHGYTFGSGTRLTVV.

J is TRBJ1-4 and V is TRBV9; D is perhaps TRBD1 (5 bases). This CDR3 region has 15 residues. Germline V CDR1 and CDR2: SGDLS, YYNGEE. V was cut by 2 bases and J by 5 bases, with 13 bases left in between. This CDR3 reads CASSVGGRRNEKLFF. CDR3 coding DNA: TGTGCCAGCAGCGTGGGGGGACGGCGGAATGAAAAACTGTTTTTT.

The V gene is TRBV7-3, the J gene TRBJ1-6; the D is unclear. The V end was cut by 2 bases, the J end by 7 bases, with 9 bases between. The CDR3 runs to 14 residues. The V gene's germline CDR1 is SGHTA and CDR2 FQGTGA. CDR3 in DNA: TGTGCCAGCAGCTTATTGGCCGCCAATTCACCCCTCCACTTT. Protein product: CASSLLAANSPLHF.

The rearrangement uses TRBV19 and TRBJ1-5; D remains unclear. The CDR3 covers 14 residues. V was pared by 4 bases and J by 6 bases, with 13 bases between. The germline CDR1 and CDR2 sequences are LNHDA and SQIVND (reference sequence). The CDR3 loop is CASSTESGSQPQHF. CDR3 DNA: TGTGCCAGTAGTACCGAGTCGGGGAGTCAGCCCCAGCATTTT. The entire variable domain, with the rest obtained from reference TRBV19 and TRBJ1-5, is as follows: DGGITQSPKYLFRKEGQNVTLSCEQNLNHDAMYWYRQDPGQGLRLIYYSQIVNDFQKGDIAEGYSVSREKKESFPLTVTSAQKNPTAFYLCASSTESGSQPQHFGDGTRLSIL.

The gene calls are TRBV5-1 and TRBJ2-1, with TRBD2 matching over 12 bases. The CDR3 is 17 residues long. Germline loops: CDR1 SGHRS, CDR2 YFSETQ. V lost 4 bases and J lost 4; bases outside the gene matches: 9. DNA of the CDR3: TGCGCCAGCAGCCGTACTAGCGGGGGGACTATTTACAATGAGCAGTTCTTC. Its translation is CASSRTSGGTIYNEQFF.

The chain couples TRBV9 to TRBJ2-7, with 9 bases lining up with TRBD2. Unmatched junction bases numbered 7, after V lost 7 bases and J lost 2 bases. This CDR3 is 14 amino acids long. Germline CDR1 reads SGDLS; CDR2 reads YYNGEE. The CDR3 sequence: CASAAGGPPYEQYF. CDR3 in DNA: TGTGCCAGCGCAGCGGGAGGACCCCCCTACGAGCAGTACTTC. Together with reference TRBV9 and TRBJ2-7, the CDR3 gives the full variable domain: DSGVTQTPKHLITATGQRVTLRCSPRSGDLSVYWYQQSLDQGLQFLIQYYNGEERAKGNILERFSAQQFPDLHSELNLSSLELGDSALYFCASAAGGPPYEQYFGPGTRLTVT.

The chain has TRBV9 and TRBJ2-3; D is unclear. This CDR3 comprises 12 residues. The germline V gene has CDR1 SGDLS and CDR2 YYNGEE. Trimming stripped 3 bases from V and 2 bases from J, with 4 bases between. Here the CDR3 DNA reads TGTGCCAGCAGCGCTAACACAGATACGCAGTATTTT. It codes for CASSANTDTQYF.

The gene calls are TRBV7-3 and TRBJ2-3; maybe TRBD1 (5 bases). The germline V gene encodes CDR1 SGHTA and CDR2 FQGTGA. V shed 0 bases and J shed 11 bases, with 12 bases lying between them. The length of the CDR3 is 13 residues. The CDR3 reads CASSLTRQKEQYF. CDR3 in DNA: TGTGCCAGCAGCTTAACGCGACAGAAAGAGCAGTATTTT.

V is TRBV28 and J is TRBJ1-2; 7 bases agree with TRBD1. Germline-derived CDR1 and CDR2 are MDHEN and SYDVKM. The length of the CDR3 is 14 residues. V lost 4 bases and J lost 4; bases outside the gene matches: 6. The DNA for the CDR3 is TGTGCCAGCAGTTCGGGACAGTCTTCCTATGGCTACACCTTC. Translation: CASSSGQSSYGYTF.

This CDR3 is CASSYWQGGNYGYTF. The CDR3 bases are TGTGCCAGCAGTTACTGGCAGGGAGGAAACTATGGCTACACCTTC. This chain joins TRBV6-5 and TRBJ1-2, with D possibly matching TRBD1 (5 bases). The V gene lost 1 base and the J gene lost 2 bases, with 11 bases spanning the gap. The CDR3 is 15 amino acids. Germline assignment: CDR1 MNHEY and CDR2 SVGAGI.

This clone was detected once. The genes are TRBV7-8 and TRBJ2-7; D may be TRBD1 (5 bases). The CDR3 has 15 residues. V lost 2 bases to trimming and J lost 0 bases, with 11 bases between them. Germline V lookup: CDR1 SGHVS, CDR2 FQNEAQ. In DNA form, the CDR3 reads TGTGCCAGCAGCTTAACTTCCCAGGGCTCCTACGAGCAGTACTTC. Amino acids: CASSLTSQGSYEQYF.

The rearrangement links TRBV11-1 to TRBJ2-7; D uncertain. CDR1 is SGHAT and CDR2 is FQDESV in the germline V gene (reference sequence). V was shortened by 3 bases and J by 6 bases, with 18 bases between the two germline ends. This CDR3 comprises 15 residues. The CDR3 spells CASSLMSGGTLEQYF. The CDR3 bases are TGTGCCAGCAGCTTGATGTCAGGTGGTACCCTCGAGCAGTACTTC.

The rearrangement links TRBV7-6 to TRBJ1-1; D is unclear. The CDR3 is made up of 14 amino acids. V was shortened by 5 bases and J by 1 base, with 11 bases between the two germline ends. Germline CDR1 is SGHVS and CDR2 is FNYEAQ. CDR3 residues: CASSRGMRNTEAFF. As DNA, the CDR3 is TGTGCCAGCAGCAGAGGAATGAGGAACACTGAAGCTTTCTTT.

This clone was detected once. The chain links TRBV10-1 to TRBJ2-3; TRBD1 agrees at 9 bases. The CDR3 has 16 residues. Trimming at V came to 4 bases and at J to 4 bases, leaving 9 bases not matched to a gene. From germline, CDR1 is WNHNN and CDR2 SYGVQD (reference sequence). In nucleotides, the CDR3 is TGCGCCAGCAGTGCGTACACAGGGGGCGTTTCAGATACGCAGTATTTT. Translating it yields CASSAYTGGVSDTQYF.

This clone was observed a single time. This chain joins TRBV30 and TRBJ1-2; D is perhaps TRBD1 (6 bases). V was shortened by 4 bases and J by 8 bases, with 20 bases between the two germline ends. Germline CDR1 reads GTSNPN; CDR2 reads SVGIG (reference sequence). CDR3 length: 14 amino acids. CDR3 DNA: TGTGCCTGGAACAGACCGCACAGGGAAGAGGGCTACACCTTC. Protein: CAWNRPHREEGYTF.

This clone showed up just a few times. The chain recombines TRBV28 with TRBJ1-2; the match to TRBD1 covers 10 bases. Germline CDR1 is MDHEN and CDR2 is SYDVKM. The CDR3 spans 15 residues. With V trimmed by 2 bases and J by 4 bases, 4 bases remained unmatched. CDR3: CASSLGTGDVYGYTF. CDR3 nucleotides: TGTGCCAGCAGTTTAGGGACAGGGGACGTCTATGGCTACACCTTC.

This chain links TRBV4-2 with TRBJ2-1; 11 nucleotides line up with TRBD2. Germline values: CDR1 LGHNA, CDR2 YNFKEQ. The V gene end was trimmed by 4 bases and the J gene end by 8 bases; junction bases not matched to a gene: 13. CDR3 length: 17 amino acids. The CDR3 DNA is TGTGCCAGCAGCCCGAAGTATAGCGGGGGGGCTCGGGATGAGCAGTTCTTC. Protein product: CASSPKYSGGARDEQFF.

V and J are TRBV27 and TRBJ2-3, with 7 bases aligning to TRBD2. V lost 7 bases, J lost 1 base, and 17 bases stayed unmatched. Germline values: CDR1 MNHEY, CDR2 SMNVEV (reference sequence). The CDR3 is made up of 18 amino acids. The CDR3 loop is CASMPWSGRERGTDTQYF. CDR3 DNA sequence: TGTGCCAGCATGCCCTGGTCGGGGCGGGAGAGAGGCACAGATACGCAGTATTTT.

In DNA form, the CDR3 reads TGTGCCTGGGACCCAGCCCAAGGGAGCGAGCAGTTCTTC. This sequence encodes CAWDPAQGSEQFF. V and J are TRBV30 and TRBJ2-1; D is perhaps TRBD2 (5 bases). CDR1 is GTSNPN and CDR2 is SVGIG in the germline V gene (reference sequence). This CDR3 region has 13 residues. V was trimmed by 5 bases and J by 10 bases, leaving 18 bases between them.

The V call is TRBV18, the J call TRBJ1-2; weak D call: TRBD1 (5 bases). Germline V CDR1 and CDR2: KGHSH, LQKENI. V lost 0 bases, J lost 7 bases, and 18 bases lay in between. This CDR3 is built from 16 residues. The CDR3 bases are TGTGCCAGCTCACCACCGGGGCCCCCAGGTTTAGGTGGCTACACCTTC. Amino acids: CASSPPGPPGLGGYTF.

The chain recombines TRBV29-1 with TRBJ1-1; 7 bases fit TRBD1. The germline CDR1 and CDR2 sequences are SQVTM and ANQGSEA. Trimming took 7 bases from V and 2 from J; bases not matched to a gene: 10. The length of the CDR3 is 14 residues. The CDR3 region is CSAKGTDLNTEAFF. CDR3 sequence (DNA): TGCAGCGCCAAGGGGACAGACTTAAACACTGAAGCTTTCTTT.

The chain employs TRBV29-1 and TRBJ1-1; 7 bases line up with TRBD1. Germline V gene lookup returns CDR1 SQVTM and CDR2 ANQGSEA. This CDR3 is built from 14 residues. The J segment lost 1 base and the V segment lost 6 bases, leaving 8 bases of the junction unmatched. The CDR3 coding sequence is TGCAGCGTGGCCGGGACAGACGAGAACACTGAAGCTTTCTTT. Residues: CSVAGTDENTEAFF.

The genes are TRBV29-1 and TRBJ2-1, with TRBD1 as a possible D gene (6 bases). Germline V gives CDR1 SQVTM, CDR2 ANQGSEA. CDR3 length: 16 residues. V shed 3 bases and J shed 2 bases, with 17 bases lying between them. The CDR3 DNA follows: TGCAGCGTTGATTCTCGGCCGGACAGAGCCTACAATGAGCAGTTCTTC. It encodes CSVDSRPDRAYNEQFF.

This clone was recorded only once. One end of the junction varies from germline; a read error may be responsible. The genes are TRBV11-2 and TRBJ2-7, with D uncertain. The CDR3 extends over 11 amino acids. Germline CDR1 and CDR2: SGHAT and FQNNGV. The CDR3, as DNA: TGTGCCAGCAGCTTGCTTTACGGGCAGTACTTC. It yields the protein CASSLLYGQYF.

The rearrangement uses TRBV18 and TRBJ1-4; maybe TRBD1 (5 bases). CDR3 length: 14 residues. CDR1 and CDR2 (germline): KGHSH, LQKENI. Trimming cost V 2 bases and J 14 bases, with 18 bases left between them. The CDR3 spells CASSPGASPGLLFF. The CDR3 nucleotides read TGTGCCAGCTCACCAGGCGCCAGTCCAGGGCTTCTGTTTTTT.